Listed below are T cell receptor beta chains from one sample, sequenced in a study of control samples from healthy donors and cancer patients. Data came from immunoSEQ multiplex PCR; TCRdb stores just in-frame clones and leaves some out. This listing includes 150,000 to 200,000 clones. The source material was blood. Every receptor here comes from a woman aged 25-40 years in good health. CDR3s include the opening cysteine and the closing phenylalanine or tryptophan. The D gene is left open where the match is weak.

D gene: -; V gene: TRBV5-4; J gene: TRBJ1-1; CDR3 protein: CASSFGKTEAFF; CDR3 DNA: TGTGCCAGCAGCTTCGGTAAGACTGAAGCTTTCTTT
D gene: -; V gene: TRBV21-1; J gene: TRBJ2-3; CDR3 protein: CASSKERAWQPMRTDTQYF; CDR3 DNA: TGTGCCAGCAGCAAAGAAAGGGCATGGCAGCCTATGAGAACAGATACGCAGTATTTT
D gene: TRBD2; V gene: TRBV27; J gene: TRBJ2-3; CDR3 protein: CASSLAGGRTDTQYF; CDR3 DNA: TGTGCCAGCAGTTTGGCGGGGGGGCGCACAGATACGCAGTATTTT
D gene: TRBD1; V gene: TRBV4-1; J gene: TRBJ2-1; CDR3 protein: CASARAQGGEQFF; CDR3 DNA: TGCGCCAGCGCACGAGCACAGGGGGGTGAGCAGTTCTTC
D gene: -; V gene: TRBV27; J gene: TRBJ1-2; CDR3 protein: CASSDPTGGYTF; CDR3 DNA: TGTGCCAGCAGTGATCCCACAGGAGGCTACACCTTC
D gene: TRBD1; V gene: TRBV7-9; J gene: TRBJ1-6; CDR3 protein: CASSLAKTGYNSPLHF; CDR3 DNA: TGTGCCAGCAGCTTAGCCAAGACAGGGTACAATTCACCCCTCCACTTT
D gene: -; V gene: TRBV7-8; J gene: TRBJ1-1; CDR3 protein: CASSLGPTANTEAFF; CDR3 DNA: TGTGCCAGCAGCTTAGGTCCGACAGCCAACACTGAAGCTTTCTTT
D gene: -; V gene: TRBV3-1/TRBV3-2; J gene: TRBJ2-7; CDR3 protein: CASSQGAKGGEQYF; CDR3 DNA: TGTGCCAGCAGCCAAGGGGCGAAGGGTGGCGAGCAGTACTTC
D gene: TRBD1; V gene: TRBV10-3; J gene: TRBJ2-3; CDR3 protein: CAISDRASTDTQYF; CDR3 DNA: TGTGCCATCTCTGACAGGGCTAGCACAGATACGCAGTATTTT
D gene: -; V gene: TRBV24-1; J gene: TRBJ2-7; CDR3 protein: CATSGQQGSEQYF; CDR3 DNA: TGTGCCACCAGTGGTCAACAGGGCTCCGAGCAGTACTTC
D gene: -; V gene: TRBV28; J gene: TRBJ2-7; CDR3 protein: CATLSFAYEQYF; CDR3 DNA: TGTGCCACTCTTTCGTTCGCCTACGAGCAGTACTTC
D gene: -; V gene: TRBV15; J gene: TRBJ1-6; CDR3 protein: CATSRAPRGGDSPLHF; CDR3 DNA: TGTGCCACCAGCAGAGCCCCCAGGGGAGGGGATTCACCCCTCCACTTT
D gene: -; V gene: TRBV29-1; J gene: TRBJ2-1; CDR3 protein: CSVGKLGARGADEQFF; CDR3 DNA: TGCAGCGTTGGAAAGCTTGGGGCCAGGGGAGCGGATGAGCAGTTCTTC
D gene: -; V gene: TRBV28; J gene: TRBJ1-5; CDR3 protein: CASSFQVNQPQHF; CDR3 DNA: TGTGCCAGCAGTTTTCAGGTCAATCAGCCCCAGCATTTT
D gene: TRBD2; V gene: TRBV7-2; J gene: TRBJ2-1; CDR3 protein: CASSPVARGGHNEQFF; CDR3 DNA: TGTGCCAGCAGCCCAGTTGCGCGGGGGGGGCACAATGAGCAGTTCTTC
D gene: -; V gene: TRBV2; J gene: TRBJ1-3; CDR3 protein: CASMGGWGLGNTIYF; CDR3 DNA: TGTGCCAGCATGGGGGGTTGGGGGCTCGGAAACACCATATATTTT
D gene: -; V gene: TRBV3-1/TRBV3-2; J gene: TRBJ2-7; CDR3 protein: CASNQDRNYEQYF; CDR3 DNA: TGTGCCAGCAACCAAGATCGGAACTACGAGCAGTACTTC
D gene: -; V gene: TRBV4-1; J gene: TRBJ2-1; CDR3 protein: CASSQGAGEQFF; CDR3 DNA: TGCGCCAGCAGCCAAGGGGCGGGAGAGCAGTTCTTC
D gene: -; V gene: TRBV10-3; J gene: TRBJ1-1; CDR3 protein: CAISEPGSPMNTEAFF; CDR3 DNA: TGTGCCATCAGTGAGCCCGGGTCTCCGATGAACACTGAAGCTTTCTTT
D gene: TRBD1; V gene: TRBV7-2; J gene: TRBJ2-5; CDR3 protein: CASSLAPDRGRGETQYF; CDR3 DNA: TGTGCCAGCAGCTTAGCCCCGGACAGGGGGCGAGGAGAGACCCAGTACTTC
D gene: -; V gene: TRBV29-1; J gene: TRBJ2-3; CDR3 protein: CSVEGAGYTDTQYF; CDR3 DNA: TGCAGCGTTGAAGGGGCGGGTTACACAGATACGCAGTATTTT
D gene: TRBD2; V gene: TRBV6-5; J gene: TRBJ2-1; CDR3 protein: CASSYWTSGGAREQFF; CDR3 DNA: TGTGCCAGCAGTTACTGGACTAGCGGGGGGGCGAGGGAGCAGTTCTTC
D gene: -; V gene: TRBV11-2; J gene: TRBJ1-4; CDR3 protein: CASSFWGNGEKLFF; CDR3 DNA: TGTGCCAGCAGCTTCTGGGGAAACGGCGAAAAACTGTTTTTT
D gene: TRBD1; V gene: TRBV18; J gene: TRBJ2-4; CDR3 protein: CASSPGRAVLQGLAKNIQYF; CDR3 DNA: TGTGCCAGCTCACCAGGTCGGGCCGTATTACAGGGGTTAGCCAAAAACATTCAGTACTTC
D gene: -; V gene: TRBV29-1; J gene: TRBJ1-2; CDR3 protein: CSVLQGHGYTF; CDR3 DNA: TGCAGCGTCCTACAGGGTCACGGCTACACCTTC
D gene: TRBD1; V gene: TRBV5-8; J gene: TRBJ2-5; CDR3 protein: CASDRGQETQYF; CDR3 DNA: TGTGCCAGCGACAGGGGGCAAGAGACCCAGTACTTC
D gene: -; V gene: TRBV9; J gene: TRBJ1-1; CDR3 protein: CASSVARVGSEAFF; CDR3 DNA: TGTGCCAGCAGCGTAGCCAGGGTAGGAAGTGAAGCTTTCTTT
D gene: TRBD1; V gene: TRBV19; J gene: TRBJ1-1; CDR3 protein: CATTGHPMNTEAFF; CDR3 DNA: TGTGCCACGACAGGGCATCCAATGAACACTGAAGCTTTCTTT
D gene: -; V gene: TRBV29-1; J gene: TRBJ2-7; CDR3 protein: CSVEEGQEQYF; CDR3 DNA: TGCAGCGTTGAAGAAGGGCAGGAGCAGTACTTC
D gene: -; V gene: TRBV5-1; J gene: TRBJ1-2; CDR3 protein: CASSLRNGYTF; CDR3 DNA: TGCGCCAGCAGCTTGCGGAATGGCTACACCTTC
D gene: -; V gene: TRBV5-8; J gene: TRBJ1-6; CDR3 protein: CASSLALTGSNNSPLHF; CDR3 DNA: TGTGCCAGCAGCTTGGCCCTGACAGGCTCTAATAATTCACCCCTCCACTTT
D gene: -; V gene: TRBV5-8; J gene: TRBJ1-4; CDR3 protein: CASSYRTAATNEKLFF; CDR3 DNA: TGTGCCAGCAGCTATCGGACCGCTGCAACTAATGAAAAACTGTTTTTT
D gene: -; V gene: TRBV27; J gene: TRBJ2-7; CDR3 protein: CASSFRGSSYEQYF; CDR3 DNA: TGTGCCAGCAGTTTCCGGGGATCCTCCTACGAGCAGTACTTC
D gene: -; V gene: TRBV7-8; J gene: TRBJ2-1; CDR3 protein: CASSLSVANEQFF; CDR3 DNA: TGTGCCAGCAGCTTAAGCGTGGCCAATGAGCAGTTCTTC
D gene: -; V gene: TRBV19; J gene: TRBJ2-7; CDR3 protein: CASSIFPGRYEQYF; CDR3 DNA: TGTGCCAGTAGTATCTTCCCCGGGCGATACGAGCAGTACTTC
D gene: -; V gene: TRBV10-1; J gene: TRBJ1-1; CDR3 protein: CASSSGQTNTEAFF; CDR3 DNA: TGCGCCAGCAGCTCCGGACAGACGAACACTGAAGCTTTCTTT
D gene: TRBD1; V gene: TRBV5-1; J gene: TRBJ1-1; CDR3 protein: CASRGTGGRDTEAFF; CDR3 DNA: TGCGCCAGCAGAGGAACAGGGGGCAGGGACACTGAAGCTTTCTTT
D gene: -; V gene: TRBV6-2/TRBV6-3; J gene: TRBJ2-2; CDR3 protein: CASSYGVNANTGELFF; CDR3 DNA: TGTGCCAGCAGTTATGGAGTCAATGCGAACACCGGGGAGCTGTTTTTT
D gene: TRBD1; V gene: TRBV7-8; J gene: TRBJ1-5; CDR3 protein: CASSPRDRSYQPQHF; CDR3 DNA: TGTGCCAGCAGCCCCAGGGACAGGAGCTATCAGCCCCAGCATTTT
D gene: -; V gene: TRBV27; J gene: TRBJ2-5; CDR3 protein: CASSSGMQETQYF; CDR3 DNA: TGTGCCAGCAGTTCCGGGATGCAAGAGACCCAGTACTTC
D gene: -; V gene: TRBV5-6; J gene: TRBJ1-4; CDR3 protein: CASSLWGRPRDNEKLFF; CDR3 DNA: TGTGCCAGCAGCTTGTGGGGGAGGCCGAGGGATAATGAAAAACTGTTTTTT
D gene: TRBD2; V gene: TRBV4-2; J gene: TRBJ2-2; CDR3 protein: CASRLADMNTGELFF; CDR3 DNA: TGTGCCAGCAGACTAGCGGATATGAACACCGGGGAGCTGTTTTTT